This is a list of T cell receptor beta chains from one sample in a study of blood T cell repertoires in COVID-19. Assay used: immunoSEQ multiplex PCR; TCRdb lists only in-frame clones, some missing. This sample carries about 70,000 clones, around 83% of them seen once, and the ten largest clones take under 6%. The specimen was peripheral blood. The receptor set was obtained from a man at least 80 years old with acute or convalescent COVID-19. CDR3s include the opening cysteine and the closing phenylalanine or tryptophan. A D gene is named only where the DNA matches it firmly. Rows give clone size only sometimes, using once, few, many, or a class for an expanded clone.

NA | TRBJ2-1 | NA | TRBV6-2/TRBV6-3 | CASSRSGYNEQFF | TGTGCCAGCAGTCGCTCGGGTTACAATGAGCAGTTCTTC
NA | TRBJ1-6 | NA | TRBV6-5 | CASSYSDYNSPLHF | TGTGCCAGCAGTTATTCAGACTATAATTCACCCCTCCACTTT
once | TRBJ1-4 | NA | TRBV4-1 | CASSRAGGDGGKLFF | TGCGCCAGCAGCCGAGCAGGAGGGGATGGGGGAAAACTGTTTTTT
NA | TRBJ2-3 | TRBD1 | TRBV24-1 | CAAGQGASDTQYF | TGTGCCGCGGGACAGGGGGCTTCAGATACGCAGTATTTT
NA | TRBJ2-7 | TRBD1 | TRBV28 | CASSFPDRPEQYF | TGTGCCAGCAGTTTCCCGGACAGGCCCGAGCAGTACTTC
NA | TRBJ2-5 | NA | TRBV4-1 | CASSPATPSWETQYF | TGCGCCAGCAGCCCCGCGACACCATCGTGGGAGACCCAGTACTTC
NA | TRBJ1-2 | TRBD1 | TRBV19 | CASRQGAGFGYTF | TGTGCCAGCCGACAGGGTGCGGGGTTTGGCTACACCTTC
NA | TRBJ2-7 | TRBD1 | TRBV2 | CASRGGQGNYEQYF | TGTGCCAGCAGGGGGGGACAGGGAAACTACGAGCAGTACTTC
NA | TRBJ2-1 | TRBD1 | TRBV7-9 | CASSPGTGEGNEQFF | TGTGCCAGCAGCCCTGGGACAGGGGAGGGCAATGAGCAGTTCTTC
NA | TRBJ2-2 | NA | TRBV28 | CASRKSGTRKTGELFF | TGTGCCAGCAGGAAATCTGGGACAAGAAAAACCGGGGAGCTGTTTTTT